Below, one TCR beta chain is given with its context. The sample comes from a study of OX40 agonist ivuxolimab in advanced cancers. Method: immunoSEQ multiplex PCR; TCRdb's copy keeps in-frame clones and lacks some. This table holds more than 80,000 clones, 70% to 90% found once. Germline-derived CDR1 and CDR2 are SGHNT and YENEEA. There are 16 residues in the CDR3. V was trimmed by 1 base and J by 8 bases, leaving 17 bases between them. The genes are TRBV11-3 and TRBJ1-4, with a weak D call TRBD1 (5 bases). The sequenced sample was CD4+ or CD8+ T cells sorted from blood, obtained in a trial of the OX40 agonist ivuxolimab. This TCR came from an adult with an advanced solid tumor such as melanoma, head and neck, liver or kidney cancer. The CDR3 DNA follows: TGTGCCAGCAGCTTAGTGTCCGGGGGAGGAGGAGAAAAACTGTTTTTT. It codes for CASSLVSGGGGEKLFF.